These 12 T cell receptor beta chains came from one sample sequenced in a study of CD8 T cells in Susac syndrome. RNA was extracted with the RNeasy kit, and a quantity of roughly 0.5 to 1 ug was reverse transcribed using random hexamers. TCRdb redid the calling of the immunoSEQ multiplex PCR reads with MiXCR, one entry per CDR3 protein. The sample shows some 120,000 distinct CDR3 sequences, around 95% of them seen only once. Sequenced input: CD4+ T cells from PBMCs. These receptors were collected from a human donor in good health.

The chain couples TRBV6-2 or TRBV6-3 to TRBJ1-5; a possible D gene is TRBD1 (5 bases). This CDR3 is built from 14 residues. Trimming shortened V by 4 bases and J by 3 bases, and 10 bases separated the two germline ends. From germline, CDR1 is MNHEY and CDR2 SVGEGT. The CDR3 loop reads CASSSYGANQPQHF. The CDR3, as DNA: TGTGCCAGCAGTTCCTACGGGGCCAATCAGCCCCAGCATTTT.

The chain links TRBV29-1 to TRBJ2-6; possibly TRBD1 for D (8 bases). Germline V gene data show CDR1 as SQVTM and CDR2 as ANQGSEA. This CDR3 has 17 residues. The V end was cut by 4 bases, the J end by 2 bases, with 18 bases between. CDR3 DNA: TGCAGCGTTGTGAACGGACAGGGAGGGACTGGGGCCAACGTCCTGACTTTC. Translated: CSVVNGQGGTGANVLTF.

CDR3 amino acids: CASSVDPQFF. CDR3 nucleotide sequence: TGTGCCAGCAGTGTCGATCCGCAGTTCTTC. The rearrangement joins TRBV2 to TRBJ2-1; no clear D gene. V was shortened by 4 bases and J by 12 bases, with 7 bases between the two germline ends. This CDR3 has 10 residues. Germline loops: CDR1 SNHLY, CDR2 FYNNEI.

The chain recombines TRBV13 with TRBJ1-5; weak D call: TRBD1 (5 bases). Germline V gene data show CDR1 as PRHDT and CDR2 as FYEKMQ (reference sequence). V lost 5 bases and J 0 bases, leaving 11 bases between the germline ends. The CDR3 is 15 residues long. The CDR3 DNA sequence: TGTGCCAGCAGCCTCAGGGCATATAGCAATCAGCCCCAGCATTTT. Amino acid sequence: CASSLRAYSNQPQHF.

This clonotype occurred once. This chain uses TRBV11-2 with TRBJ2-5; D not resolved. This CDR3 spans 13 amino acids. The germline V and J ends were trimmed by 3 bases and 5 bases, with 10 bases remaining between them. The germline V gene encodes CDR1 SGHAT and CDR2 FQNNGV. The CDR3 region is CASSFRARETQYF. The CDR3 DNA follows: TGTGCCAGCAGCTTTAGGGCCCGGGAGACCCAGTACTTC.

The genes are TRBV6-1 and TRBJ2-7, with TRBD2 matching 7 bases. Germline V gives CDR1 MNHNS, CDR2 SASEGT. Losses at the gene ends were 7 bases for V and 0 bases for J; bases not matched to a gene: 15. This CDR3 is 17 amino acids long. The DNA of the CDR3 is TGTGCCAGCACCCTAGACGGGAGGAGCGGGAACTCCTACGAGCAGTACTTC. It translates to CASTLDGRSGNSYEQYF.

This chain links TRBV4-2 with TRBJ1-5; D is unclear. Trimming pared 0 bases from V and 3 bases from J, leaving 9 bases between. This CDR3 comprises 15 residues. Germline loops: CDR1 LGHNA, CDR2 YNFKEQ. CDR3 sequence: CASSQEYQANQPQHF. The CDR3 DNA reads TGTGCCAGCAGCCAAGAATACCAGGCCAATCAGCCCCAGCATTTT.

The gene calls are TRBV19 and TRBJ2-2, with D possibly TRBD2 on 6 matching bases. The CDR3 totals 15 residues. Deletions cut 4 bases from V and 2 bases from J, with 11 bases between. CDR1 LNHDA and CDR2 SQIVND come from the germline V gene (reference sequence). The CDR3 loop reads CASSRRETNTGELFF. The CDR3 DNA is TGTGCCAGTAGTAGACGGGAGACCAACACCGGGGAGCTGTTTTTT.

CDR3 DNA: TGTGCCAGCAGTCGGATGGGAAACACCATATATTTT. Encoded protein: CASSRMGNTIYF. This chain links TRBV12-3 or TRBV12-4 with TRBJ1-3; D unclear. There are 12 residues in the CDR3. Between the trimmed V and J ends, which lost 5 bases and 4 bases, there was a span of 6 bases.

For this clonotype: One end of the junction fails to match germline, which may point to a read error. The chain employs TRBV9 and TRBJ2-2; 7 bases are shared with TRBD2. Germline CDR1 is SGDLS and CDR2 is YYNGEE. This CDR3 has 17 amino acids. The CDR3 here is CANSPRGLAVNTGELFF. The CDR3 bases are TGTGCCAACAGCCCCCGAGGGCTAGCGGTGAACACCGGGGAGCTGTTTTTT.

V is TRBV6-4 and J is TRBJ2-7, with 11 bases identical to TRBD1. This CDR3 is 15 amino acids long. The V segment lost 7 bases and the J segment 1 base; nucleotides outside the gene matches: 6. CDR1 is MRHNA, CDR2 SNTAGT, per germline. CDR3 loop: CASNSGQGGSYEQYF. DNA for the CDR3: TGTGCCAGCAACTCGGGACAGGGGGGGTCCTACGAGCAGTACTTC.

The chain has TRBV18 and TRBJ2-7; D is unclear. CDR1 is KGHSH and CDR2 is LQKENI in the germline V gene. The V end lost 1 base, the J end lost 6 bases, and 13 bases lay between the germline ends. The CDR3 length is 14 residues. The CDR3 DNA reads as TGTGCCAGCTCACCACGGACCGGTAGTCGCGAGCAGTACTTC. Its protein is CASSPRTGSREQYF.